The 20 T cell receptor beta chains listed next were all sequenced from one sample in a study of CD8+CD57+ T cells in acquired aplastic anemia. Sequenced patients had shown CD8+CD57+ cell expansion by flow cytometry. CDR3 and TCR beta VDJ profiling relied on a genomic DNA template. Via MiXCR, TCRdb re-called the reads, giving one row per CDR3 protein. This sample yields about 54,000 distinct CDR3 sequences, of which approximately 54% are seen a single time; approximately 15% belongs to the top ten. Material: sorted CD4+, CD8+, or CD8+CD57+ T cells (not recorded which) from PBMCs. Receptor source: a human donor with aplastic anemia.

This clonotype was seen ten or more times. This sequence joins TRBV27 and TRBJ1-3; D gene uncertain. The CDR3 sequence is 12 residues long. Germline lookup yields CDR1 MNHEY and CDR2 SMNVEV (reference sequence). V was cut by 2 bases and J by 8 bases, with 7 bases left in between. The CDR3 is CASSLDGDTIYF. For the CDR3, the DNA is TGTGCCAGCAGTTTAGACGGGGACACCATATATTTT.

Points on this clonotype: The final CDR3 position lacks the conserved phenylalanine or tryptophan, pointing to a likely read error. The genes are TRBV2 and TRBJ1-1; no firm D call. The germline gives CDR1 SNHLY, CDR2 FYNNEI. This CDR3 region has 10 residues. The V end lost 8 bases, the J end lost 5 bases, and 6 bases lay between the germline ends. The CDR3 coding sequence is TGTGCCAGCGCCTTTACTGAAGCTTTCCTT. It is translated as CASAFTEAFL.

The chain recombines TRBV25-1 with TRBJ1-5; tentative D call: TRBD1 (5 bases). Germline CDR1 and CDR2: MGHDK and SYGVNS. V lost 1 base, J lost 5 bases, and 6 bases lay in between. This CDR3 spans 13 amino acids. This CDR3 is CASSESGDQPQHF. The DNA of the CDR3 is TGTGCCAGCAGTGAATCGGGGGATCAGCCCCAGCATTTT.

This clonotype occurred many times. The chain is built from TRBV12-5 and TRBJ1-2; tentative D call: TRBD1 (5 bases). The CDR3 is 18 residues long. The germline V gene encodes CDR1 LGHNT and CDR2 FRNRAP. The ends were cut back, 1 base at V and 2 bases at J, with 20 bases in the middle. The CDR3 sequence is CASGLDTGHPGPNYGYTF. The CDR3 region has the DNA TGTGCTAGTGGTTTGGACACGGGCCACCCGGGACCCAACTATGGCTACACCTTC. The full variable domain, in which reference TRBV12-5 and TRBJ1-2 provide the parts outside the CDR3, is DARVTQTPRHKVTEMGQEVTMRCQPILGHNTVFWYRQTMMQGLELLAYFRNRAPLDDSGMPKDRFSAEMPDATLATLKIQPSEPRDSAVYFCASGLDTGHPGPNYGYTFGSGTRLTVV.

This clonotype appeared many times. The chain joins TRBV7-9 to TRBJ2-5; 8 nucleotides match TRBD1. The CDR3 has 15 residues. Germline assignment: CDR1 SEHNR and CDR2 FQNEAQ (reference sequence). With V trimmed by 0 bases and J by 4 bases, 4 bases remained unmatched. The CDR3 bases are TGTGCCAGCAGCTTAGCCCGGACAGGGCGAGAGACCCAGTACTTC. This codes for CASSLARTGRETQYF.

CDR3 sequence: CASSLAGSRTGVSDGYTF. For the CDR3, the DNA is TGTGCCAGCAGCTTGGCGGGATCCAGGACAGGGGTTTCAGATGGCTACACCTTC. The chain has TRBV5-4 and TRBJ1-2; 9 bases line up with TRBD1. Trimming cost V 0 bases and J 6 bases; bases outside gene matches: 15. Germline CDR1 SGHNT, CDR2 YYREEE (reference sequence). The CDR3 length is 18 residues.

This clonotype is termed medium-sized. V and J are TRBV9 and TRBJ1-2; 8 bases agree with TRBD1. The CDR3 length is 14 residues. Unmatched junction bases numbered 4, after V lost 4 bases and J lost 2 bases. Germline CDR1 is SGDLS and CDR2 is YYNGEE. CDR3 protein: CASSPGQANYGYTF. The CDR3 region has the DNA TGTGCCAGCAGCCCGGGACAGGCCAACTATGGCTACACCTTC.

This rearrangement joins TRBV7-6 to TRBJ2-7; 9 bases are a match to TRBD2. The germline CDR1 and CDR2 sequences are SGHVS and FNYEAQ. CDR3 length: 17 residues. With 2 bases clipped from V and 1 base from J, the junction kept 9 bases outside the gene matches. The CDR3 reads CASSLSGGGALSYEQYF. The CDR3 nucleotides read TGTGCCAGCAGCTTATCAGGCGGGGGGGCCCTTTCCTACGAGCAGTACTTC.

This chain uses TRBV29-1 with TRBJ1-1, with TRBD1 as a possible D gene (5 bases). With 5 bases removed from V and 5 bases from J, the gap between germline ends came to 15 bases. The germline V gene encodes CDR1 SQVTM and CDR2 ANQGSEA. The CDR3 consists of 13 residues. CDR3 nucleotides: TGCAGCGTTTCACAAGGGGATAGAACTGAAGCTTTCTTT. Translation: CSVSQGDRTEAFF. The full variable domain, in which reference TRBV29-1 and TRBJ1-1 provide the parts outside the CDR3, is SAVISQKPSRDICQRGTSLTIQCQVDSQVTMMFWYRQQPGQSLTLIATANQGSEATYESGFVIDKFPISRPNLTFSTLTVSNMSPEDSSIYLCSVSQGDRTEAFFGQGTRLTVV.

This chain connects TRBV10-3 to TRBJ1-1; maybe TRBD1 (6 bases). The CDR3 has 15 residues. V was clipped by 0 bases and J by 6 bases, with 14 bases between them. Germline V gene data show CDR1 as ENHRY and CDR2 as SYGVKD. CDR3 nucleotides: TGTGCCATCAGTGAGTCAGGACAGTTCGGCGCTGAAGCTTTCTTT. This gives the protein CAISESGQFGAEAFF.

The sample holds a few counts of this clonotype. The CDR3 DNA follows: TGTGCCAGCAGCCCATTTCGCGGAGGCGGGGGCTATGGCTACACCTTC. It yields the protein CASSPFRGGGGYGYTF. V gene TRBV3-1 combines with J gene TRBJ1-2; D perhaps matches TRBD1 (5 bases). The germline CDR1 and CDR2 sequences are LGHDT and YNNKEL (reference sequence). CDR3 length: 16 residues. The ends were cut back, 4 bases at V and 4 bases at J, with 19 bases in the middle.

The sample holds many counts of this clonotype. V is TRBV10-1 and J is TRBJ2-3; a weak D match, TRBD2 (7 bases). This CDR3 is 16 amino acids long. The germline gives CDR1 WNHNN, CDR2 SYGVQD (reference sequence). Between the trimmed V and J ends, which lost 0 bases and 5 bases, there was a span of 15 bases. CDR3 loop: CASSESMGGGQDTQYF. The CDR3 DNA reads as TGCGCCAGCAGTGAGTCGATGGGGGGGGGCCAAGATACGCAGTATTTT.

The chain joins TRBV6-4 to TRBJ2-2, with 7 bases that match TRBD2. CDR1 and CDR2 from the germline V gene are MRHNA and SNTAGT. After removal of 7 bases from V and 3 bases from J, the junction contained 11 bases not matched to a gene. The CDR3 is made up of 16 amino acids. This CDR3 is CASKGGLAADTGELFF. In nucleotides, the CDR3 is TGTGCCAGCAAGGGTGGGCTAGCGGCAGACACCGGGGAGCTGTTTTTT.

This rearrangement joins TRBV24-1 to TRBJ2-3; D gene unclear. V was trimmed by 2 bases and J by 7 bases, leaving 6 bases between them. CDR1 and CDR2 (germline): KGHDR, SFDVKD. This CDR3 is built from 12 residues. The CDR3 DNA sequence: TGTGCCACCAGTGATTCCTTCAATACGCAGTATTTT. Translating it yields CATSDSFNTQYF.

The chain employs TRBV25-1 and TRBJ2-3; no firm D call. This CDR3 is 11 amino acids long. Trimming stripped 8 bases from V and 6 bases from J, with 9 bases between. CDR1 is MGHDK, CDR2 SYGVNS, per germline. The CDR3 DNA sequence: TGTGCCAGCGGATACTCGGATACGCAGTATTTT. Translating it yields CASGYSDTQYF. Based on the CDR3 plus reference TRBV25-1 and TRBJ2-3, the full variable domain is EADIYQTPRYLVIGTGKKITLECSQTMGHDKMYWYQQDPGMELHLIHYSYGVNSTEKGDLSSESTVSRIRTEHFPLTLESARPSHTSQYLCASGYSDTQYFGPGTRLTVL.

At least ten counts were recorded for this clonotype. V gene TRBV6-1 combines with J gene TRBJ1-3; maybe TRBD1 (6 bases). The CDR3 sequence is 14 residues long. V dropped 5 bases and J dropped 4 bases, with 12 bases sitting between them. Germline CDR1 MNHNS, CDR2 SASEGT. The CDR3 is CASSPTGGGNTIYF. CDR3 in DNA: TGTGCCAGCAGTCCGACAGGCGGGGGAAACACCATATATTTT.

The chain links TRBV7-8 to TRBJ2-7, with D possibly being TRBD1 or TRBD2 (5 bases each). This CDR3 spans 13 amino acids. Germline assignment: CDR1 SGHVS and CDR2 FQNEAQ. V lost 4 bases, J lost 3 bases, and 10 bases lay in between. The CDR3 is CASSSLGVYEQYF. As DNA, the CDR3 is TGTGCCAGCAGCTCACTGGGGGTCTACGAGCAGTACTTC.

V is TRBV6-1 and J is TRBJ2-4, with D possibly TRBD2 on 5 matching bases. This CDR3 region has 14 residues. The V end lost 6 bases, the J end lost 8 bases, and 17 bases lay between the germline ends. Germline CDR1 is MNHNS and CDR2 is SASEGT. The CDR3 DNA sequence: TGTGCCAGCAGCCCTAACTCCAACGGGGACATTCAGTACTTC. Amino acids: CASSPNSNGDIQYF.

This clonotype is a singleton in its sample. J is TRBJ2-1 and V is TRBV29-1; D unresolved. The germline V gene has CDR1 SQVTM and CDR2 ANQGSEA. The germline V and J ends were trimmed by 6 bases and 9 bases, with 12 bases remaining between them. The CDR3 has 11 amino acids. Here the CDR3 reads CSVHKSGEQFF. The CDR3 region has the DNA TGCAGCGTACACAAATCGGGTGAGCAGTTCTTC.

There are many counts of this clonotype. The chain is built from TRBV9 and TRBJ2-3; D ambiguous. V lost 3 bases, J lost 5 bases, and 13 bases lay in between. Per germline, CDR1 SGDLS and CDR2 YYNGEE. The CDR3 has 14 residues. CDR3 sequence (DNA): TGTGCCAGCAGCGCCTCTTCTAGAAAAGATACGCAGTATTTT. It translates to CASSASSRKDTQYF.